A single sample is the source of the 32 T cell receptor beta chains below, sequenced in a study of T cells after posttransplantation cyclophosphamide. Some clones are missing from TCRdb's copy, which holds only in-frame ones; the method was immunoSEQ multiplex PCR. The repertoire yields roughly 34,000 clones, none seen only once; the top ten contain about 4.9%. Sequenced sample: PBMCs. The source of these receptors is a woman in her twenties or thirties in good health and a related stem cell transplant donor.

This clone was seen repeatedly, ten times or more. The chain carries TRBV28 and TRBJ1-1; no clear D gene. CDR1 and CDR2 from the germline V gene are MDHEN and SYDVKM. Between the trimmed V and J ends, which lost 0 bases and 11 bases, there was a span of 7 bases. The CDR3 is made up of 11 amino acids. This CDR3 is CASSLWPTAFF. CDR3 in DNA: TGTGCCAGCAGTTTATGGCCTACGGCTTTCTTT.

This clone has at least ten counts. The V gene is TRBV5-1, the J gene TRBJ2-2; 11 bases fit TRBD1. The CDR3 runs 15 residues. Trimming at V came to 4 bases and at J to 6 bases, leaving 5 bases not matched to a gene. Looked up from germline, CDR1 is SGHRS and CDR2 is YFSETQ. CDR3 bases: TGCGCCAGCAGCCTCGGACAGGGGGCGCCCGGGGAGCTGTTTTTT. Translation: CASSLGQGAPGELFF.

This clone showed up many times. This rearrangement joins TRBV2 to TRBJ1-5; possibly TRBD1 for D (6 bases). Germline loops: CDR1 SNHLY, CDR2 FYNNEI. This CDR3 is built from 14 residues. Trimming pared 5 bases from V and 4 bases from J, leaving 12 bases between. CDR3 sequence reads: CASSPDRRNQPQHF. In DNA form, the CDR3 reads TGTGCCAGCAGTCCGGACAGACGGAATCAGCCCCAGCATTTT. Drawing the rest from reference TRBV2 and TRBJ1-5, the complete variable domain is EPEVTQTPSHQVTQMGQEVILRCVPISNHLYFYWYRQILGQKVEFLVSFYNNEISEKSEIFDDQFSVERPDGSNFTLKIRSTKLEDSAMYFCASSPDRRNQPQHFGDGTRLSIL.

This clone appeared many times. V is TRBV27 and J is TRBJ2-7, with TRBD1 matching 7 bases. CDR3 size: 11 residues. With V trimmed by 6 bases and J by 7 bases, 3 bases remained unmatched. Germline loops: CDR1 MNHEY, CDR2 SMNVEV (reference sequence). The CDR3 DNA sequence: TGTGCCAGCAGGACAGGGTTTGAGCAGTACTTC. Residues: CASRTGFEQYF.

This clone was recorded many times. The J gene is TRBJ2-1, the V gene TRBV4-1; 9 positions agree with TRBD1. Trimming at V came to 2 bases and at J to 10 bases, leaving 18 bases not matched to a gene. The CDR3 covers 18 residues. CDR1 is MGHRA and CDR2 is YSYEKL in the germline V gene. The CDR3 here is CASSQSRQATGGTSEQFF. DNA for the CDR3: TGCGCCAGCAGCCAATCACGGCAGGCGACAGGGGGGACGAGCGAGCAGTTCTTC.

This clone was picked up a small number of times. The J gene is TRBJ1-1, the V gene TRBV6-5; D possibly corresponds to TRBD1 (5 bases). The CDR3 runs 13 residues. Germline V gives CDR1 MNHEY, CDR2 SVGAGI. Trimming took off 10 bases at V and 1 base at J, with 13 bases between the two ends. For the CDR3, the DNA is TGTGCCACCACTACGGGGGGGAACACTGAAGCTTTCTTT. Its translation is CATTTGGNTEAFF.

This rearrangement joins TRBV11-3 to TRBJ2-5; 7 nucleotides match TRBD1. Germline lookup yields CDR1 SGHNT and CDR2 YENEEA. The CDR3 extends over 16 amino acids. Written as DNA, the CDR3 is TGTGCAAGTCGCTTGGTATATCGGGACAGCGAAGAGACCCAGTACTTC. It is translated as CASRLVYRDSEETQYF.

This chain uses TRBV2 with TRBJ2-5; 8 bases fit TRBD1. Per the germline V gene, CDR1 is SNHLY and CDR2 is FYNNEI. The CDR3 spans 14 residues. The ends lost 7 bases at V and 4 bases at J; junction bases unmatched: 8. CDR3 DNA sequence: TGTGCCAGCAATTTAGGCGGACAGGGAGAGACCCAGTACTTC. This gives the protein CASNLGGQGETQYF.

The chain recombines TRBV4-1 with TRBJ1-5; maybe TRBD1 (5 bases). The V gene's germline CDR1 is MGHRA and CDR2 YSYEKL. There are 19 residues in the CDR3. V lost 0 bases to trimming and J lost 3 bases, with 21 bases between them. Here the CDR3 reads CASSQEMWAAGGANQPQHF. CDR3 nucleotides: TGCGCCAGCAGCCAAGAAATGTGGGCAGCCGGAGGGGCCAATCAGCCCCAGCATTTT.

This clone showed up many times. CDR3 amino acids: CASRGGGLNYGYTF. CDR3 nucleotides: TGTGCCAGCAGAGGGGGGGGTCTTAACTATGGCTACACCTTC. The rearrangement uses TRBV7-9 and TRBJ1-2, with D tentatively TRBD1 (6 bases). The ends were cut back, 6 bases at V and 1 base at J, with 12 bases in the middle. Germline loops: CDR1 SEHNR, CDR2 FQNEAQ (reference sequence). This CDR3 has 14 residues.

This clone was counted many times. The CDR3 sequence is CASSSWTAENSPLHF. The CDR3 nucleotides are TGTGCCAGCAGTTCCTGGACAGCAGAGAATTCACCCCTCCACTTT. The chain carries TRBV6-6 and TRBJ1-6; tentative D call: TRBD1 (6 bases). With 4 bases removed from V and 7 bases from J, the gap between germline ends came to 14 bases. The CDR3 has 15 amino acids. Germline V gene data show CDR1 as MNHNY and CDR2 as SVGAGI (reference sequence).

In its sample, this clone was seen a few times. J is TRBJ1-2 and V is TRBV30, with 8 bases identical to TRBD1. Germline CDR1 GTSNPN, CDR2 SVGIG (reference sequence). The CDR3 runs to 17 residues. The V segment lost 0 bases and the J segment 4 bases; nucleotides outside the gene matches: 13. The CDR3 region is CAWSVGDPGQAFYGYTF. In DNA, the CDR3 is TGTGCCTGGAGTGTAGGGGACCCGGGACAGGCCTTCTATGGCTACACCTTC.

This clone was recorded a few times. V and J are TRBV18 and TRBJ1-5; D might be TRBD1 (5 bases). V lost 2 bases and J lost 4, with 9 bases in between. The CDR3 runs to 14 residues. CDR1 is KGHSH, CDR2 LQKENI, per germline. The CDR3 DNA is TGTGCCAGCTCACCAGGGGCAGGGAATCAGCCCCAGCATTTT. It translates to CASSPGAGNQPQHF.

This clone was observed many times. The V and J genes are TRBV28 and TRBJ2-3; D is perhaps TRBD1 (5 bases). The length of the CDR3 is 14 residues. The V and J ends lost 7 bases and 7 bases respectively, with 18 bases between them. The germline CDR1 and CDR2 sequences are MDHEN and SYDVKM. In DNA, the CDR3 is TGTGCCAGCACCACCCCAGGGTCCGCAAATACGCAGTATTTT. Translated: CASTTPGSANTQYF.

This clone was recorded at least ten times. The chain carries TRBV7-2 and TRBJ2-5; TRBD2 matches at 9 bases. CDR1 and CDR2 (germline): SGHTA, FQGNSA. The CDR3 is 16 residues long. Trimming cost V 4 bases and J 2 bases; bases outside gene matches: 8. The CDR3 DNA follows: TGTGCCAGCAGCTGGGCTGGCGGGGGGGTACAAGAGACCCAGTACTTC. It is translated as CASSWAGGGVQETQYF.

This clone was detected ten times or more. The genes are TRBV30 and TRBJ1-1; possible D gene TRBD1, 5 bases. In germline, CDR1 is GTSNPN, CDR2 SVGIG (reference sequence). The CDR3 totals 16 residues. Trimming left V 3 bases short and J 1 base short, with 18 bases between. The CDR3 loop reads CAWSVTEGRGNTEAFF. Written as DNA, the CDR3 is TGTGCCTGGAGCGTTACAGAGGGGCGGGGGAACACTGAAGCTTTCTTT. The entire variable domain, with the rest obtained from reference TRBV30 and TRBJ1-1, is as follows: SQTIHQWPATLVQPVGSPLSLECTVEGTSNPNLYWYRQAAGRGLQLLFYSVGIGQISSEVPQNLSASRPQDRQFILSSKKLLLSDSGFYLCAWSVTEGRGNTEAFFGQGTRLTVV.

This clone has a count of ten or more. J is TRBJ1-2 and V is TRBV10-1; unclear D gene. Deletions cut 3 bases from V and 6 bases from J, with 11 bases between. This CDR3 spans 13 amino acids. Germline lookup yields CDR1 WNHNN and CDR2 SYGVQD (reference sequence). The CDR3 protein is CASSESVLNGYTF. Written as DNA, the CDR3 is TGCGCCAGCAGTGAATCGGTTCTCAATGGCTACACCTTC.

This clone was seen repeatedly, ten times or more. The rearrangement uses TRBV6-5 and TRBJ1-3; 7 bases agree with TRBD1. This CDR3 contains 14 residues. Germline CDR1 MNHEY, CDR2 SVGAGI. Losses at the gene ends were 6 bases for V and 4 bases for J; bases not matched to a gene: 6. Here the CDR3 DNA reads TGTGCCAGCAGAGAGACAGGGTACGGAAACACCATATATTTT. Protein sequence: CASRETGYGNTIYF.

This clone was seen only a few times. The rearrangement uses TRBV7-8 and TRBJ1-1; D remains unclear. This CDR3 is built from 13 residues. Germline V gives CDR1 SGHVS, CDR2 FQNEAQ. V was trimmed by 5 bases and J by 3 bases, leaving 10 bases between them. The CDR3 here is CASSAPRDTEAFF. CDR3 nucleotides: TGTGCCAGCAGCGCACCCCGGGACACTGAAGCTTTCTTT.

This clone was recorded many times. The chain uses TRBV15 and TRBJ2-1; D is possibly TRBD2 (5 bases). V lost 0 bases to trimming and J lost 6 bases, with 12 bases between them. CDR3 size: 15 residues. Looked up from germline, CDR1 is LNHNV and CDR2 is YYDKDF (reference sequence). CDR3: CATSRDPARVNEQFF. CDR3 bases: TGTGCCACCAGCAGAGATCCAGCGCGGGTCAATGAGCAGTTCTTC.

This clone was observed at least ten times. The chain carries TRBV4-3 and TRBJ1-1; 9 nucleotides line up with TRBD1. The CDR3 has 15 amino acids. V gave up 5 bases and J gave up 4 bases; unmatched junction bases: 8. Germline CDR1 is LGHNA and CDR2 is YSLEER. The CDR3 here is CASSGYTGGTTEAFF. CDR3 nucleotide sequence: TGCGCCAGCAGCGGCTATACAGGGGGCACCACTGAAGCTTTCTTT.

This clone was observed at least ten times. V and J are TRBV6-1 and TRBJ1-3, with TRBD1 as a possible D gene (6 bases). Germline-derived CDR1 and CDR2 are MNHNS and SASEGT. V lost 6 bases to trimming and J lost 4 bases, with 16 bases between them. CDR3 length: 15 residues. CDR3 sequence reads: CASRAQGLLGNTIYF. Here the CDR3 DNA reads TGTGCCAGCAGAGCACAGGGACTACTGGGAAACACCATATATTTT.

This clone was recorded many times. V is TRBV19 and J is TRBJ1-6; TRBD1 is a possible D gene (5 bases). Looked up from germline, CDR1 is LNHDA and CDR2 is SQIVND (reference sequence). Deletions cut 7 bases from V and 6 bases from J, with 16 bases between. This CDR3 is 15 amino acids long. Here the CDR3 reads CASTYRRGINSPLHF. CDR3 DNA sequence: TGTGCCAGTACTTATAGACGGGGGATTAATTCACCCCTCCACTTT. The whole variable domain, filled in from reference TRBV19 and TRBJ1-6, reads DGGITQSPKYLFRKEGQNVTLSCEQNLNHDAMYWYRQDPGQGLRLIYYSQIVNDFQKGDIAEGYSVSREKKESFPLTVTSAQKNPTAFYLCASTYRRGINSPLHFGNGTRLTVT.

There are many counts of this clone. The chain carries TRBV19 and TRBJ1-4; TRBD1 agrees at 8 bases. Trimming removed 6 bases from V and 10 bases from J; junction bases left unmatched: 16. This CDR3 has 16 residues. In germline, CDR1 is LNHDA, CDR2 SQIVND (reference sequence). CDR3 nucleotide sequence: TGTGCCAGTAGCCCCCTCGGGCTCGGACAGGGAGGAAAACTGTTTTTT. Protein: CASSPLGLGQGGKLFF.

This clone has ten or more counts. The chain employs TRBV4-1 and TRBJ2-1; 11 nucleotides align to TRBD1. The V segment lost 0 bases and the J segment 9 bases; nucleotides outside the gene matches: 7. The CDR3 consists of 16 residues. Germline CDR1 is MGHRA and CDR2 is YSYEKL. The CDR3 is CASSQEWGTGGIEQFF. The CDR3 DNA follows: TGCGCCAGCAGCCAAGAGTGGGGGACAGGGGGAATTGAGCAGTTCTTC.

The genes are TRBV30 and TRBJ1-1, with 9 bases fitting TRBD1. The CDR3 loop spans 14 amino acids. The trim removed 1 base at V and 1 base at J, leaving 1 base unmatched. CDR1 and CDR2 from the germline V gene are GTSNPN and SVGIG (reference sequence). CDR3 loop: CAWSGGQGNTEAFF. The CDR3 DNA reads TGTGCCTGGAGTGGGGGACAGGGGAACACTGAAGCTTTCTTT.

This clone was counted at least ten times. The rearrangement joins TRBV19 to TRBJ2-6; D might be TRBD1 (6 bases). This CDR3 is built from 15 residues. Trimming cost V 4 bases and J 2 bases, with 9 bases left between them. Germline values: CDR1 LNHDA, CDR2 SQIVND (reference sequence). The DNA for the CDR3 is TGTGCCAGTAGTAAACGGACAGCTGGGGCCAACGTCCTGACTTTC. Translation: CASSKRTAGANVLTF.

This clone has a count of ten or more. The rearrangement joins TRBV6-2 or TRBV6-3 to TRBJ2-7; D is undetermined. V gave up 6 bases and J gave up 7 bases, with 10 bases separating them. There are 11 residues in the CDR3. In germline, CDR1 is MNHEY, CDR2 SVGEGT. The CDR3 reads CASRSSLEQYF. In DNA, the CDR3 is TGTGCCAGCAGGTCAAGCCTGGAGCAGTACTTC.

This clone came up many times. The rearrangement uses TRBV5-1 and TRBJ1-2; 7 bases match TRBD1. The V gene end was trimmed by 4 bases and the J gene end by 5 bases; junction bases not matched to a gene: 8. The V gene's germline CDR1 is SGHRS and CDR2 YFSETQ. The CDR3 consists of 14 residues. The chain's CDR3 is CASSRDSSTYGYTF. CDR3 DNA sequence: TGCGCCAGCAGCCGGGACAGCTCAACATATGGCTACACCTTC.

The chain combines TRBV9 with TRBJ1-6; D is perhaps TRBD1 (6 bases). The CDR3 length is 16 residues. Between the trimmed V and J ends, which lost 4 bases and 6 bases, there was a span of 17 bases. The V gene's germline CDR1 is SGDLS and CDR2 YYNGEE. The CDR3 DNA sequence: TGTGCCAGCAGCTCGCCCACAGGGTTGCGTAATTCACCCCTCCACTTT. As protein: CASSSPTGLRNSPLHF.

The V and J genes are TRBV15 and TRBJ1-5; possible D gene TRBD1, 5 bases. CDR3 length: 15 amino acids. Trimming removed 3 bases from V and 0 bases from J, with 9 bases in between. Germline V gives CDR1 LNHNV, CDR2 YYDKDF (reference sequence). The CDR3 here is CATSRGRDSNQPQHF. CDR3 DNA: TGTGCCACCAGCAGGGGCAGGGATAGCAATCAGCCCCAGCATTTT.

This clone showed up many times. The CDR3 sequence is CASSLGRTTGANVLTF. DNA for the CDR3: TGTGCCAGCAGCTTAGGGCGGACTACTGGGGCCAACGTCCTGACTTTC. The chain combines TRBV7-3 with TRBJ2-6, with a weak D call TRBD2 (6 bases). CDR1 is SGHTA, CDR2 FQGTGA, per germline. Between the trimmed V and J ends, which lost 2 bases and 2 bases, there was a span of 10 bases. CDR3 size: 16 residues.